The 15 T cell receptor beta chains below were found in one sample sequenced in a study of T-cell reconstitution after alpha-beta-depleted transplantation in children. Molecular barcoding with unique molecular identifiers was used for the TCRbeta library. In TCRdb, the PCR reads were re-called with MiXCR into one record per CDR3 protein. Of approximately 190,000 distinct CDR3 sequences detected, approximately 6% appear once; the ten largest clones hold under 5%. The material was PBMCs, obtained before TCRalphabeta/CD19-depleted stem cell transplant. Receptors originate from a girl under three years old with combined immunodeficiency, due to receive a stem cell transplant.

The chain links TRBV29-1 to TRBJ1-2; 10 positions agree with TRBD1. The CDR3 spans 15 residues. In germline, CDR1 is SQVTM, CDR2 ANQGSEA. After removal of 4 bases from V and 8 bases from J, the junction contained 13 bases not matched to a gene. The CDR3 nucleotides are TGCAGCGTTGGGCTCGGGACAGGGGATTTCGACGGCTACACCTTC. Translated: CSVGLGTGDFDGYTF.

This clonotype was seen more than once but under ten times. The rearrangement links TRBV7-2 to TRBJ2-7, with D unresolved. Trimming removed 0 bases at V and 9 bases at J, with 12 bases between. CDR1 and CDR2 from the germline V gene are SGHTA and FQGNSA. The CDR3 is made up of 13 amino acids. Written as DNA, the CDR3 is TGTGCCAGCAGCTTAGCCACAGCATGGATGCAGTACTTC. It specifies CASSLATAWMQYF.

This clonotype was counted at least ten times. Sequence at one end of the junction differs from germline and may be a read error. The chain has TRBV24-1 and TRBJ1-1; 10 bases are shared with TRBD1. The CDR3 has 14 amino acids. The germline CDR1 and CDR2 sequences are KGHDR and SFDVKD. The CDR3 spells CATSDSGTGAEAFF. In nucleotides, the CDR3 is TGTGCCACCAGCGATTCGGGGACAGGGGCTGAAGCTTTCTTT.

This clonotype has more than one count but fewer than ten. The chain is built from TRBV4-1 and TRBJ1-2; no clear D. Trimming removed 3 bases at V and 1 base at J, with 18 bases between. The CDR3 length is 17 residues. Germline CDR1 reads MGHRA; CDR2 reads YSYEKL. This chain's CDR3 is CASSQSSGGRINYGYTF. CDR3 DNA: TGCGCCAGCAGCCAGTCCTCCGGTGGACGGATTAACTATGGCTACACCTTC.

Ten or more counts support this clonotype. The CDR3 loop reads CASSRYGASNQPQHF. The CDR3 coding sequence is TGTGCCAGCAGCCGCTACGGGGCCTCCAATCAGCCCCAGCATTTT. The chain carries TRBV14 and TRBJ1-5, with D tentatively TRBD1 (5 bases). Germline values: CDR1 SGHDN, CDR2 FVKESK. The CDR3 totals 15 residues. Trimming took off 4 bases at V and 3 bases at J, with 13 bases between the two ends.

V is TRBV11-3 and J is TRBJ1-6; TRBD1 matches 9 bases. The V gene's germline CDR1 is SGHNT and CDR2 YENEEA. The V gene end was trimmed by 1 base and the J gene end by 6 bases; junction bases not matched to a gene: 4. There are 16 residues in the CDR3. This CDR3 reads CASSLVSGQGNSPLHF. CDR3 coding DNA: TGTGCCAGCAGCTTAGTATCGGGACAGGGTAATTCACCCCTCCACTTT.

This clonotype was found many times. The chain uses TRBV12-3 or TRBV12-4 and TRBJ2-2; no reliable D call. V was trimmed by 6 bases and J by 2 bases, leaving 10 bases between them. The CDR3 totals 14 residues. The CDR3 DNA reads TGTGCCAGCAGGTTACAGTATAACACCGGGGAGCTGTTTTTT. Residues: CASRLQYNTGELFF.

This clonotype was recorded at least ten times. The chain has TRBV15 and TRBJ2-3; D is possibly TRBD2 (6 bases). V was clipped by 3 bases and J by 2 bases, with 18 bases between them. Germline CDR1 is LNHNV and CDR2 is YYDKDF (reference sequence). There are 17 residues in the CDR3. CDR3 DNA: TGTGCCACCAGCAGCGCTCTAAGCGGACTACCCACAGATACGCAGTATTTT. The encoded protein is CATSSALSGLPTDTQYF.

This clonotype was found many times. This sequence joins TRBV4-2 and TRBJ2-3; D might be TRBD2 (7 bases). The CDR3 is 16 residues long. V lost 4 bases to trimming and J lost 0 bases, with 14 bases between them. Germline V gene lookup returns CDR1 LGHNA and CDR2 YNFKEQ. For the CDR3, the DNA is TGTGCCAGCAGCCCGAATGAGGGGGGGAGCACAGATACGCAGTATTTT. Residues: CASSPNEGGSTDTQYF.

This clonotype was seen repeatedly, ten times or more. This rearrangement joins TRBV15 to TRBJ2-5; D is possibly TRBD1 (6 bases). The CDR3 spans 16 residues. Germline assignment: CDR1 LNHNV and CDR2 YYDKDF (reference sequence). V dropped 1 base and J dropped 2 bases, with 14 bases sitting between them. CDR3 DNA: TGTGCCACCAGCAGAGCCGGACAGAATCAACAAGAGACCCAGTACTTC. Its translation: CATSRAGQNQQETQYF.

With regard to this clonotype: A read error may explain this, as a much larger clone is one base away. This chain uses TRBV2 with TRBJ1-2; 8 bases match TRBD1. The length of the CDR3 is 15 residues. Looked up from germline, CDR1 is SNHLY and CDR2 is FYNNEI. CDR3 residues: CGSRPPGQAFYGYTF. In DNA form, the CDR3 reads TGTGGCAGCAGGCCTCCGGGACAGGCATTCTATGGCTACACCTTC.

There are many counts of this clonotype. This chain connects TRBV20-1 to TRBJ2-7; 7 bases fit TRBD2. The CDR3 totals 15 residues. The V segment lost 0 bases and the J segment 2 bases; nucleotides outside the gene matches: 7. Per germline, CDR1 DFQATT and CDR2 SNEGSKA (reference sequence). The CDR3 sequence: CSARDLAGETYEQYF. CDR3 nucleotide sequence: TGCAGTGCTAGAGATCTCGCGGGAGAAACCTACGAGCAGTACTTC.

The sample holds many counts of this clonotype. The CDR3 DNA reads as TGTGCCAGCAGCTTAGTCACAGGGGGGGGGATGAGAGAGACCCAGTACTTC. Its protein product is CASSLVTGGGMRETQYF. This chain links TRBV7-2 with TRBJ2-5, with D possibly TRBD1 on 8 matching bases. There are 17 residues in the CDR3. Germline V gene lookup returns CDR1 SGHTA and CDR2 FQGNSA. The germline V and J ends were trimmed by 1 base and 4 bases, with 19 bases remaining between them.

This clonotype was seen ten or more times. J is TRBJ2-7 and V is TRBV6-2 or TRBV6-3; D gene uncertain. The CDR3 length is 15 residues. Germline V gives CDR1 MNHEY, CDR2 SVGEGT. V dropped 5 bases and J dropped 1 base, with 15 bases sitting between them. CDR3 sequence reads: CASSAVVLLSYEQYF. The CDR3 DNA is TGTGCCAGCAGTGCCGTAGTACTCCTATCCTACGAGCAGTACTTC.

This clonotype appeared many times. This rearrangement joins TRBV20-1 to TRBJ2-1; TRBD2 matches 12 bases. The CDR3 contains 16 residues. J lost 8 bases, V lost 0 bases, and 8 bases had no gene match. Germline V gene data show CDR1 as DFQATT and CDR2 as SNEGSKA (reference sequence). The CDR3 loop reads CSAREASGGAMYEQFF. CDR3 DNA sequence: TGCAGTGCTAGAGAGGCTAGCGGGGGGGCCATGTATGAGCAGTTCTTC.